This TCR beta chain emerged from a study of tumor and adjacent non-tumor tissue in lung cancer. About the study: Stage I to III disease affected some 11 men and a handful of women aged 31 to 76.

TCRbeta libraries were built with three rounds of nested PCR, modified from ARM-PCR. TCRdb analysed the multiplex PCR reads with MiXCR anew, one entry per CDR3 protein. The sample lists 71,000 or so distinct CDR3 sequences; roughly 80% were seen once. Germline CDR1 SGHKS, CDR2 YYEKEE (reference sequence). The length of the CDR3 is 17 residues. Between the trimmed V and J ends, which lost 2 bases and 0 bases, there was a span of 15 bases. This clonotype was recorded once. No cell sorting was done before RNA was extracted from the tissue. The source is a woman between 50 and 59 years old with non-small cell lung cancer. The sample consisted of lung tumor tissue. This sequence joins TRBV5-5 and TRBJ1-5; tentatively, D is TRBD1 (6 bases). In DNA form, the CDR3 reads TGTGCCAGCAGCTTCGGGACAAACCTTTATAGCAATCAGCCCCAGCATTTT. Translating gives CASSFGTNLYSNQPQHF.